This T cell receptor beta chain derives from a study of OX40 agonist ivuxolimab in advanced cancers. Study-level background: Patients assigned to dose escalation were diagnosed with hepatocellular carcinoma, melanoma, renal cell or head and neck cancer. Whole-study results and caveats: The antigen specificity of the peripheral T cells (those that were expanded) was not determined.

This table comes from immunoSEQ multiplex PCR, and its TCRdb copy is limited to in-frame clones, with some not included. This sample has around 76,000 clones; roughly nine tenths occur once, and the top ten carry more than 8%. V was trimmed by 4 bases and J by 1 base, leaving 7 bases between them. Germline V gene lookup returns CDR1 SQVTM and CDR2 ANQGSEA. The length of the CDR3 is 12 residues. The investigators sampled blood at baseline, at cycle 4 day 1, and at cycle 7 day 1. Points on this clone: As yet, its antigen is unknown.

Specimen: CD4+ or CD8+ T cells sorted from blood, collected in a trial of the OX40 agonist ivuxolimab. The TCR sequence derives from an adult with an advanced solid tumor such as melanoma, head and neck, liver or kidney cancer. J is TRBJ2-5 and V is TRBV29-1; D unresolved. CDR3 DNA sequence: TGCAGCGTTGCGGCGGTCCAAGAGACCCAGTACTTC. Protein sequence: CSVAAVQETQYF.